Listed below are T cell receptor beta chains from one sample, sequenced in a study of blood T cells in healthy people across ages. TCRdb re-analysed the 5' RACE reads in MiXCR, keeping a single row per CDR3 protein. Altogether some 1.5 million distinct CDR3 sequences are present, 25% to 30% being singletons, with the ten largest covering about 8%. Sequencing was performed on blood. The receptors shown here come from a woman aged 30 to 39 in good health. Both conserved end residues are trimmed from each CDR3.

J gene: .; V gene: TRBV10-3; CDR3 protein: TISESQREGNEQY
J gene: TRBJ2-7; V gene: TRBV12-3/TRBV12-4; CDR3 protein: VSRRREIPYEQY
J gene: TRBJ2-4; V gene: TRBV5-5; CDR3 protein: ASSRSLGQMDIQY
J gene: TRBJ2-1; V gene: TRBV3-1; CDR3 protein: ASSPPDGGSSYNEQF
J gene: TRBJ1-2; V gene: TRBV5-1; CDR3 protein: ASSAISGTADGYT
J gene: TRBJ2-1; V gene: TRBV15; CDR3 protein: ATSPMGGEPYNEQF
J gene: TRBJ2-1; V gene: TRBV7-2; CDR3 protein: ASSLGIAGPDNEQF
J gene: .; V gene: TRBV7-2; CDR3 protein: ASSLGLEEYEQY
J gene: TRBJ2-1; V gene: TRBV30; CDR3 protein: AWSPGPGYEQF
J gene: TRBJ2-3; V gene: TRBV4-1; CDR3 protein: ANSQTSGGAGTIDTQY
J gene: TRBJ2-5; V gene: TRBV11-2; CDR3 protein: TSSLDWGGPPTQY
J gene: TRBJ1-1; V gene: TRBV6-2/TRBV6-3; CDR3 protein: ASSFDRPLNTEAF
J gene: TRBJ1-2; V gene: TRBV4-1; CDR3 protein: AGSQVDLAYGYT
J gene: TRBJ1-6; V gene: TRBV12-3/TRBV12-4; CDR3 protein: ASSHGYTFNRARSPLH
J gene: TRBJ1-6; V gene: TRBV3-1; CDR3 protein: ASSPTGNHNSPLH
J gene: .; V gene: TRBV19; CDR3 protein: ASSDSGRGEHEQY
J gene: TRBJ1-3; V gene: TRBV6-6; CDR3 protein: ASSDPDRTGNTIY
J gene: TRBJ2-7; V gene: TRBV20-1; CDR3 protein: SARDQETGTYEQY
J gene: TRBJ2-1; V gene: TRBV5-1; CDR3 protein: ASSQKQALRDNEQF
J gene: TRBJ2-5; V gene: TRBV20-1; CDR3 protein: SVYASHSAREQY
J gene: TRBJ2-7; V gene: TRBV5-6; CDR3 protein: VSSLGLIYEQY
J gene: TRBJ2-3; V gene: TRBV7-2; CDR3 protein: ASSPTSGEQYTQY
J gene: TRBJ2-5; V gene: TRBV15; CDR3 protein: ATSDRTQETQY
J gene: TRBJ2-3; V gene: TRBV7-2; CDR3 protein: ASSLIAAQDTQY
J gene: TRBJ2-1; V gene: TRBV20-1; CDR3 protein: SARQGLAGGEQF
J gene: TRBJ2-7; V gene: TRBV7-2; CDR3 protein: ASSLVAGAVGYEQY
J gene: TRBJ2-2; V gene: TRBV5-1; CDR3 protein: ASSALSENTGELF
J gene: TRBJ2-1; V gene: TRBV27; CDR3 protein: ASTRDRTYNEQF
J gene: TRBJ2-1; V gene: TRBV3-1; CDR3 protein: ASSHSLAGGRNEQF
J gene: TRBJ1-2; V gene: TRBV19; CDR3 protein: ASSIGQGGDGYT
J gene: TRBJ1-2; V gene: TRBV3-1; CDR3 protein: ASSTGRGARNGYGYT
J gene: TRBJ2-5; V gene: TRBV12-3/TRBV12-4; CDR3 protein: ASSSIAGETQY
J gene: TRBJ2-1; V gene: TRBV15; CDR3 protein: ATSREEATSGGDNEQF